This is a list of T cell receptor beta chains from one sample in a study of blood T cells in healthy people across ages. A single record per CDR3 protein comes from TCRdb applying MiXCR to the 5' RACE reads. Counted here are over a million distinct CDR3 sequences, 45% occurring once; the ten biggest clones make up under 20%. Material: blood. The source of these receptors is an older woman in good health. Both conserved end residues are trimmed from each CDR3.

j_call v_call cdr3_aa
TRBJ2-3 TRBV11-2 ASEGGTTGRGTDTQY
TRBJ2-7 TRBV15 ATSSPSRDEQY
TRBJ1-2 TRBV6-5 ASSYSTGEPYGYT
TRBJ2-5 TRBV27 ASSLSAQETQY
- TRBV12-3/TRBV12-4 ASSPPRPQGTGEQY
TRBJ2-7 TRBV6-6 ASSYSAAGLSSYEQY
TRBJ1-1 TRBV6-1 ASSEIGQVWAF
TRBJ1-1 TRBV20-1 SLGTGASGAF
TRBJ2-5 TRBV2 ASSAASASGRVGGSSLYQETQY
TRBJ2-7 TRBV20-1 SATDRAGEFDEQY
- TRBV4-1 ASSQAEYRLEQY
TRBJ2-3 TRBV24-1 ATSEPSKGTDTQY
- TRBV20-1 SANQGVGTQY
TRBJ1-2 TRBV5-1 ASSLAAGVDYGYT
TRBJ2-5 TRBV15 ATSWEGGRDQETQY
TRBJ1-2 TRBV3-1 ASSQDLGTGATGYT
TRBJ2-3 TRBV29-1 SVIGGTSGRTDTQY
TRBJ2-1 TRBV20-1 SARVPGSGYNEQF
TRBJ2-7 TRBV7-2 ASSLGRGEIYEQY
TRBJ2-7 TRBV12-3/TRBV12-4 ASTTQDRGYEQY
TRBJ2-7 TRBV10-3 AISDPQGAYEQY
TRBJ2-7 TRBV11-2 ASSLYRGGGNEQY
TRBJ2-1 TRBV10-2 ASSPQTIYNEQF
TRBJ2-1 TRBV11-2 ASSLELFDEQF
TRBJ2-1 TRBV6-5 ASSYEGRGDNEQF
TRBJ2-1 TRBV11-2 ASSLTGGPNEQF
TRBJ2-7 TRBV15 ATSREGSAREQY
TRBJ2-7 TRBV12-3/TRBV12-4 ASSLGGRRYEQY
TRBJ2-7 TRBV3-1 ASSLTGLAETYEQY
TRBJ2-3 TRBV9 ASSVESIASGVTDTQY
TRBJ2-1 TRBV27 ASSRGTESSYNEQF
- TRBV6-1 ASSEITYEQY
TRBJ2-7 TRBV11-2 ASSPDSAPYEQY
TRBJ2-2 TRBV10-3 ASWDRENTGELF
TRBJ2-7 TRBV20-1 SARDQAGGYEQY